This T cell receptor (beta chain) was sequenced in a study of blood T cell repertoires in COVID-19. Study as a whole: PBMCs, B-cell-depleted T cells, or T cells provided the cDNA or gDNA that made up the material.

The CDR3 extends over 14 amino acids. CDR1 is MNHEY, CDR2 SVGAGI, per germline. Trimming removed 7 bases from V and 1 base from J; junction bases left unmatched: 5. Generated by immunoSEQ multiplex PCR, the TCRdb table keeps only in-frame clones and is missing some. In the table there are 130,000 to 150,000 clones, roughly four fifths of which are singletons. J is TRBJ2-7 and V is TRBV6-5; 9 bases match TRBD1. This clonotype was obtained from a man between 45 and 60 years old who had recovered from COVID-19. Input material: PBMCs or T cells enriched from blood (not recorded which). The CDR3 DNA follows: TGTGCCAGCACCCTGGACAGGGGATCCTACGAGCAGTACTTC. The encoded protein is CASTLDRGSYEQYF.